These T cell receptor beta chains were read from a single sample in a study of Ad26.COV2.S vaccination and SARS-CoV-2 variants. Data came from immunoSEQ multiplex PCR; TCRdb stores just in-frame clones and leaves some out. The sample contains around 370,000 clones, about 85% of which appear only once. This sample comprised peripheral blood, obtained in a trial of Ad26.COV2.S vaccine versus placebo. The source is a person aged 18-65 years who received the Ad26.COV2.S COVID-19 vaccine or a placebo. Each CDR3 is given with its conserved first and last residue. The D gene is left open where the match is weak. Where a row states a size, it is once, few, many or the class of an expanded clone; other rows omit it.

CDR3nt,CDR3aa,d_gene,j_gene,v_gene,abundance
TGCAGTGCCGGTTTAGATACGCAGTATTTT,CSAGLDTQYF,-,TRBJ2-3,TRBV20-1,-
TGTGCCAGCAGTTTTCGACAGGGGAACATTCAGTACTTC,CASSFRQGNIQYF,TRBD1,TRBJ2-4,TRBV6-5,-
TGTGCCAGCAGCTTAGCCTCTCGGGGTGCACTTAACTATGGCTACACCTTC,CASSLASRGALNYGYTF,-,TRBJ1-2,TRBV7-2,-
TGCAGTGCTAGTCTTGAGGCCGACGGGGGCAATGAGCAGTTCTTC,CSASLEADGGNEQFF,-,TRBJ2-1,TRBV20-1,-
TGTGCCTGGAGGGGATACGCCGGGGAGCTGTTTTTT,CAWRGYAGELFF,-,TRBJ2-2,TRBV30,-
TGTGCCAGCAGCGTTATGCAGGGAGGGGTGGAGCAGTACTTC,CASSVMQGGVEQYF,TRBD2,TRBJ2-7,TRBV9,few
TGTGCCAGCAGTTTTCGGGGGAGCTCCTACGAGCAGTACTTC,CASSFRGSSYEQYF,-,TRBJ2-7,TRBV27,few
TGTGCCAGTAGTACCTGGGACAGATCCTACGAGCAGTACTTC,CASSTWDRSYEQYF,TRBD1,TRBJ2-7,TRBV19,-
TGTGCCAGTAGCTTAAGGGGGTCTCCGCCCCAGCATTTT,CASSLRGSPPQHF,-,TRBJ1-5,TRBV19,-
TGTGCCAGCAGCCCCCGGTTATCGGCCGGGACAGGAGACAATGAGCAGTTCTTC,CASSPRLSAGTGDNEQFF,TRBD1,TRBJ2-1,TRBV16,-
TGTGCCAGCAGTGAAGCAGGGTTACAGACCCAGTACTTC,CASSEAGLQTQYF,-,TRBJ2-5,TRBV2,-
TGTGCCAGCAGCCATCGGACTAGCGGGAGCCCCGACCCATACAATGAGCAGTTCTTC,CASSHRTSGSPDPYNEQFF,TRBD2,TRBJ2-1,TRBV3-1/TRBV3-2,-
TGTGCCAGCAGTTACTCGTTCCGCACAGATACGCAGTATTTT,CASSYSFRTDTQYF,-,TRBJ2-3,TRBV6-6,-
TGTGCCAGCAGTTCATCGCGACAGAATAGCAATCAGCCCCAGCATTTT,CASSSSRQNSNQPQHF,-,TRBJ1-5,TRBV27,-
TGTGCCAGCATCCAACAGGGAGGCAATCAGCCCCAGCATTTT,CASIQQGGNQPQHF,-,TRBJ1-5,TRBV6-6,-
TGCGCCAGCAGCCAAGATCAGGCAGGGGCCTACGAGCAGTACTTC,CASSQDQAGAYEQYF,-,TRBJ2-7,TRBV4-3,-
TGCGCCAGCAGCCTAACGAACACCGGGGAGCTGTTTTTT,CASSLTNTGELFF,-,TRBJ2-2,TRBV4-1,-
TGTGCCAGCAAACTTAGCGGGAGGGAGACCCAGTACTTC,CASKLSGRETQYF,TRBD2,TRBJ2-5,TRBV12-3/TRBV12-4,once
TGCGCCAGCATCGGGAAGGGAGGAGACACTGAAGCTTTCTTT,CASIGKGGDTEAFF,-,TRBJ1-1,TRBV5-1,-
TGTGCCAGCAGCTTACTCCGTCAGCGGGTTAGCCAAGAGACCCAGTACTTC,CASSLLRQRVSQETQYF,-,TRBJ2-5,TRBV7-6,-
TGTGCCAGCAGTGAACACCGCTCTGGGGCCAACGTCCTGACTTTC,CASSEHRSGANVLTF,-,TRBJ2-6,TRBV2,once
TGTGCCAGCAGCTACACTAGCGGGAGTGTGACCGGGGAGCTGTTTTTT,CASSYTSGSVTGELFF,TRBD2,TRBJ2-2,TRBV11-2,-
TGCGCCAGCAGCTTAGAAAAAGGAAAAGCTTTCTTT,CASSLEKGKAFF,-,TRBJ1-1,TRBV5-1,-
TGTGCCAGCGCGCGACAGGGGGCTTTGGCAGAGACCCAGTACTTC,CASARQGALAETQYF,TRBD1,TRBJ2-5,TRBV6-5,-
TGTGCCAGCAGCTTCTATACATTGGCTTTCTTT,CASSFYTLAFF,-,TRBJ1-1,TRBV11-2,-
TGTGCCACCAGGGACTACCCGAACACCGGGGAGCTGTTTTTT,CATRDYPNTGELFF,-,TRBJ2-2,TRBV24-1,-
TGTGCCACCAGTGACCAGAAAGCGGGGGGGTACTACAATGAGCAGTTCTTC,CATSDQKAGGYYNEQFF,TRBD2,TRBJ2-1,TRBV24-1,once
TGTGCCAGCAGCGCCTGGACAGGGGAGCAGTTCTTC,CASSAWTGEQFF,TRBD1,TRBJ2-1,TRBV9,-
TGTGCCAGCAGCTTACTCAGGGGTAGCACAGATACGCAGTATTTT,CASSLLRGSTDTQYF,-,TRBJ2-3,TRBV11-2,-
TGTGCCAGCAGTTACGCCCAGGACGACATTGCCTTCCATCAGCCCCAGCATTTT,CASSYAQDDIAFHQPQHF,-,TRBJ1-5,TRBV6-2/TRBV6-3,-
TGTGCCTGGAGTGTATCATTCAGGGGGAGCGAAAAACTGTTTTTT,CAWSVSFRGSEKLFF,TRBD1,TRBJ1-4,TRBV30,-
TGTGCCAGTCTGGGACAGGGAAGCTATGGCTACACCTTC,CASLGQGSYGYTF,TRBD1,TRBJ1-2,TRBV19,-
TGTGCCAGCAGTTACGTATACAGGGGGTCTAATGAAAAACTGTTTTTT,CASSYVYRGSNEKLFF,TRBD1,TRBJ1-4,TRBV6-5,-
TGTGCCAGCAGCTTAGAATCCGGGCAGGGATCCTACAATGAGCAGTTCTTC,CASSLESGQGSYNEQFF,-,TRBJ2-1,TRBV7-8,-
TGTGCCAGCTGGGTGGGACAATCTGGTGGTGGCTACACCTTC,CASWVGQSGGGYTF,-,TRBJ1-2,TRBV4-2,-
TGTGCTAGCAGCTTTAGCGGGAGGTCGGATGAGCAGTACTTC,CASSFSGRSDEQYF,TRBD2,TRBJ2-7,TRBV9,once
TGTGCCAGCAGTGACAGGTCAGGGTACGAGCAGTACTTC,CASSDRSGYEQYF,-,TRBJ2-7,TRBV6-1,-
TGTGCCAGCAGTTACTCAAAAAGACAGGGACAGGAAGCTTTCTTT,CASSYSKRQGQEAFF,TRBD1,TRBJ1-1,TRBV6-5,-
TGTGCCAGCAGTTTTTTGTCGGGAACCCGCTCTGGGGCCAACGTCCTGACTTTC,CASSFLSGTRSGANVLTF,-,TRBJ2-6,TRBV27,-
TGTGCCTGGAGTATTAGCGGGGGGAGATACAATGAGCAGTTCTTC,CAWSISGGRYNEQFF,TRBD2,TRBJ2-1,TRBV30,-
TGTGCCAGCTCACCGTATACAGATCAAGAGACCCAGTACTTC,CASSPYTDQETQYF,-,TRBJ2-5,TRBV18,few
TGTGCCAGCAGTGGGGGTAACTATGGCTACACCTTC,CASSGGNYGYTF,-,TRBJ1-2,TRBV27,-
TGTGCCAGCAGTTCCGACACCTCCCTTGATGTCGAAGCTTTCTTT,CASSSDTSLDVEAFF,-,TRBJ1-1,TRBV6-2/TRBV6-3,few
TGTGCCACCAGGGGGGCCTCCTACGAGCAGTACTTC,CATRGASYEQYF,-,TRBJ2-7,TRBV12-3/TRBV12-4,-
TGTGCCACCAGCAGAGTTCGGACAGGGCAACGGGAGACCCAGTACTTC,CATSRVRTGQRETQYF,TRBD1,TRBJ2-5,TRBV15,-
TGTGCCAGTACCTCGGGACAAAAAAATGAGCAGTTCTTC,CASTSGQKNEQFF,-,TRBJ2-1,TRBV6-5,-
TGTGCCAGCAGCACACAGGGGGAAGGCTACGAGCAGTACTTC,CASSTQGEGYEQYF,TRBD1,TRBJ2-7,TRBV9,-
TGCGCCAGCAGCCGAGGAGACTCTGCAACTAATGAAAAACTGTTTTTT,CASSRGDSATNEKLFF,-,TRBJ1-4,TRBV4-1,-
TGTGCCAGCAGTTACGGTGGGACAGGGGCGTACGAGCAGTACTTC,CASSYGGTGAYEQYF,TRBD1,TRBJ2-7,TRBV6-2/TRBV6-3,-
TGTGCCAGCAGGCCGGGGGGTCCCACCTACAATGAGCAGTTCTTC,CASRPGGPTYNEQFF,TRBD2,TRBJ2-1,TRBV3-1/TRBV3-2,once
TGTGCCAGCAGCCGAACGAAACAGACTAGCTCGTACGAGACCCAGTACTTC,CASSRTKQTSSYETQYF,TRBD2,TRBJ2-5,TRBV3-1/TRBV3-2,once
TGTGCCTCTCCTATGGGACTAGCATACACCGGGGAGCTGTTTTTT,CASPMGLAYTGELFF,TRBD2,TRBJ2-2,TRBV30,once
TGCGCCAGCAGCCAAGACCAGGGGCGGCGCGAGCAGTACTTC,CASSQDQGRREQYF,-,TRBJ2-7,TRBV4-1,-
TGTGCCAGCGATACCGGGACAAGCTCCTACGAGCAGTACTTC,CASDTGTSSYEQYF,-,TRBJ2-7,TRBV28,-
TGCGCCAGCAGCGCAGGACACGCGGTCGGAGAGACCCAGTACTTC,CASSAGHAVGETQYF,-,TRBJ2-5,TRBV4-1,-
TGCGCCAGCAGCGAGGGACTTGTCGAGCAGTACTTC,CASSEGLVEQYF,-,TRBJ2-7,TRBV5-1,-
TGTGCCAGCAGTGAATCGGGCAGGACCGCCACTGAAGCTTTCTTT,CASSESGRTATEAFF,-,TRBJ1-1,TRBV25-1,-
TGTGCCAGTAGTCGTACACTAATAAGCGCCTACGAGCAGTACTTC,CASSRTLISAYEQYF,-,TRBJ2-7,TRBV19,-
TGTGCCAGTAGTATGGGGCCAAGGACTGGAATAAACATTCAGTACTTC,CASSMGPRTGINIQYF,-,TRBJ2-4,TRBV19,-